This T cell receptor beta chain appears in the sequencing data of a study of early T cells in non-severe SARS-CoV-2 infection. One entry per CDR3 protein results from TCRdb running MiXCR on the 5' RACE reads. The sample lists tens of thousands of distinct CDR3 sequences; roughly 13% were seen once. This CDR3 has 15 amino acids. V was cut by 6 bases and J by 3 bases, with 15 bases left in between. This clonotype was seen at least ten times. The specimen sequenced was whole blood. The chain has TRBV12-3 or TRBV12-4 and TRBJ2-1; D might be TRBD1 (6 bases). The origin of this receptor is an adult who was a healthcare worker with PCR-confirmed SARS-CoV-2 infection or an uninfected control (not recorded which). The CDR3 DNA reads as TGTGCCAGCAGCTGGACAGTCCATCACTACAATGAGCAGTTCTTC. It is translated as CASSWTVHHYNEQFF.